The 7 T cell receptor beta chains presented below share a single source sample, sequenced in a study of blood T cell repertoires in COVID-19. TCRdb's table, derived via immunoSEQ multiplex PCR, lists solely in-frame clones and lacks some. The profile covers 250,000 to 350,000 clones, with approximately 90% appearing a single time and roughly an eighth taken by the ten largest. The specimen sequenced was peripheral blood. These receptors all stem from a woman aged 60-75 years with acute or convalescent COVID-19.

The chain is built from TRBV30 and TRBJ2-3, with TRBD2 identical over 14 bases. Looked up from germline, CDR1 is GTSNPN and CDR2 is SVGIG (reference sequence). V dropped 7 bases and J dropped 2; count of bases not matched to a gene: 5. The CDR3 consists of 15 residues. CDR3 loop: CAFGTSGGVTDTQYF. CDR3 in DNA: TGTGCCTTCGGGACTAGCGGGGGAGTCACAGATACGCAGTATTTT.

The rearrangement uses TRBV7-2 and TRBJ1-1; D is ambiguous. V gave up 2 bases and J gave up 1 base, with 17 bases separating them. Germline V CDR1 and CDR2: SGHTA, FQGNSA. The CDR3 totals 17 residues. DNA of the CDR3: TGTGCCAGCAGCTTAAGCATCACAGAGCTAAGGAACACTGAAGCTTTCTTT. Translated, it gives CASSLSITELRNTEAFF.

Concerning this clone itself: This sample also contains other DNA sequences that code for the same CDR3. The chain joins TRBV5-1 to TRBJ2-3; D remains ambiguous. This CDR3 is built from 14 residues. Between the trimmed V and J ends, which lost 0 bases and 1 base, there was a span of 6 bases. The germline V gene has CDR1 SGHRS and CDR2 YFSETQ. The CDR3 DNA reads TGCGCCAGCAGCTTGGCCAGTGGCACAGATACGCAGTATTTT. Amino acids: CASSLASGTDTQYF. Full variable domain (rest looked up from reference TRBV5-1 and TRBJ2-3): KAGVTQTPRYLIKTRGQQVTLSCSPISGHRSVSWYQQTPGQGLQFLFEYFSETQRNKGNFPGRFSGRQFSNSRSEMNVSTLELGDSALYLCASSLASGTDTQYFGPGTRLTVL.

This chain uses TRBV28 with TRBJ1-1, with 9 positions matching TRBD1. The germline CDR1 and CDR2 sequences are MDHEN and SYDVKM. The CDR3 is 16 amino acids. J gave up 0 bases and V 5 bases, and 7 bases lay outside the gene matches. CDR3 coding DNA: TGTGCCAGCAGTCCCGGGACAGGGTCTATGAACACTGAAGCTTTCTTT. It yields the protein CASSPGTGSMNTEAFF.

V gene TRBV5-4 combines with J gene TRBJ1-1; D gene uncertain. From germline, CDR1 is SGHNT and CDR2 YYREEE (reference sequence). The V end was cut by 0 bases, the J end by 0 bases, with 9 bases between. This CDR3 spans 15 amino acids. CDR3 amino acids: CASSLDPLLNTEAFF. The CDR3 coding sequence is TGTGCCAGCAGCTTGGATCCTTTATTGAACACTGAAGCTTTCTTT.

As concerns this clone: One junction end does not reproduce the germline sequence, and a read error may be involved. The chain employs TRBV19 and TRBJ1-6; 10 bases are shared with TRBD1. The CDR3 covers 17 residues. Germline V lookup: CDR1 LNHDA, CDR2 SQIVND (reference sequence). CDR3: CTSSIDPRTGGSSPLHF. The CDR3 DNA reads TGTACCAGTAGTATAGATCCTAGGACAGGGGGAAGTTCACCCCTCCACTTT.

The V gene is TRBV5-1, the J gene TRBJ1-1, with 8 bases aligning to TRBD1. Losses at the gene ends were 4 bases for V and 4 bases for J; bases not matched to a gene: 6. The CDR3 totals 14 residues. Germline V gene data show CDR1 as SGHRS and CDR2 as YFSETQ. This chain's CDR3 is CASSPGGSGTEAFF. For the CDR3, the DNA is TGCGCCAGCAGCCCAGGGGGCTCGGGCACTGAAGCTTTCTTT.